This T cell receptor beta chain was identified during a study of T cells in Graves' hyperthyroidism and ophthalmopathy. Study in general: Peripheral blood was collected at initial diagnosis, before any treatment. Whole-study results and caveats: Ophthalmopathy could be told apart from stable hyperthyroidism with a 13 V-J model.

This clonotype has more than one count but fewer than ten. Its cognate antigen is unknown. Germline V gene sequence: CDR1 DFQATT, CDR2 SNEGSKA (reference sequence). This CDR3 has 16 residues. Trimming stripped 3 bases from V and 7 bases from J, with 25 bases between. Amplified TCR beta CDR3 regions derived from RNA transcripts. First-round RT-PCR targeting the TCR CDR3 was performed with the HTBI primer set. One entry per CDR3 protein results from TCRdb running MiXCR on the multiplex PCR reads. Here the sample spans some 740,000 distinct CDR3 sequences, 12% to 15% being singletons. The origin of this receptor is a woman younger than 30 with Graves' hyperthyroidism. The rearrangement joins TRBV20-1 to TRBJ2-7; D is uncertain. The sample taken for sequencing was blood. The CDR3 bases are TGCAGTGCTAGGGATACCGGGCCTAACCTTCCGAAAGAGCAGTACTTC. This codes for CSARDTGPNLPKEQYF.